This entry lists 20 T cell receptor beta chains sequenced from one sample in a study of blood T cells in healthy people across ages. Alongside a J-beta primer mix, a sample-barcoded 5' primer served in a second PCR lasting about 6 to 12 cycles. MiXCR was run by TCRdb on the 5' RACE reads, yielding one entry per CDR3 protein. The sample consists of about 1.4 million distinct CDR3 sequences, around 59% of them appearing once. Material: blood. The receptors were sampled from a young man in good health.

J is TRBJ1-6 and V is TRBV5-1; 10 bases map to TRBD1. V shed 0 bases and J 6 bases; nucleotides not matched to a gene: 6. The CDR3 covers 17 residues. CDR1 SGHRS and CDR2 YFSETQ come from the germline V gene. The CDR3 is CASSLDGQGVGNSPLHF. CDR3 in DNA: TGCGCCAGCAGCTTGGATGGACAGGGGGTTGGTAATTCACCCCTCCACTTT.

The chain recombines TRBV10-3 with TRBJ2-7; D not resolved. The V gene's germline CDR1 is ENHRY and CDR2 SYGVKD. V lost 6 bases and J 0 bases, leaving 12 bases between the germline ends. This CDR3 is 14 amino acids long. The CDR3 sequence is CAIRLTTFSYEQYF. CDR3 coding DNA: TGTGCCATCAGGCTAACGACGTTCTCCTACGAGCAGTACTTC.

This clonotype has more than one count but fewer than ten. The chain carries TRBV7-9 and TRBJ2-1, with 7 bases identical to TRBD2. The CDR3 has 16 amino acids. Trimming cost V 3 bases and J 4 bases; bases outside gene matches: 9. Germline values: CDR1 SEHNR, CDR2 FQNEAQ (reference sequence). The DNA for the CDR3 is TGTGCCAGCAGCTTTGAGACTAGCTTTGAGTACAATGAGCAGTTCTTC. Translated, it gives CASSFETSFEYNEQFF.

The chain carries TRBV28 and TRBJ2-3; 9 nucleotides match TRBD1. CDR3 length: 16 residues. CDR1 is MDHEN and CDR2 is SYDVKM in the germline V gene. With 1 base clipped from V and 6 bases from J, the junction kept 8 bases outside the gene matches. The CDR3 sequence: CASSLSGQGHLDTQYF. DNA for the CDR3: TGTGCCAGCAGTTTATCCGGACAGGGGCACCTCGATACGCAGTATTTT. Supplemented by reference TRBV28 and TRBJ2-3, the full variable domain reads DVKVTQSSRYLVKRTGEKVFLECVQDMDHENMFWYRQDPGLGLRLIYFSYDVKMKEKGDIPEGYSVSREKKERFSLILESASTNQTSMYLCASSLSGQGHLDTQYFGPGTRLTVL.

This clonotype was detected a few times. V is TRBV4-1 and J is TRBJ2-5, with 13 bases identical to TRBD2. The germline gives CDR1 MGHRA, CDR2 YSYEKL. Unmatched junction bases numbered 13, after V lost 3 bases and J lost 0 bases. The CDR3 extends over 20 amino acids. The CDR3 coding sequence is TGCGCCAGCAGCCAGGCTGGGGGACTAGCGGGACCAAAGTACCAAGAGACCCAGTACTTC. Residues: CASSQAGGLAGPKYQETQYF.

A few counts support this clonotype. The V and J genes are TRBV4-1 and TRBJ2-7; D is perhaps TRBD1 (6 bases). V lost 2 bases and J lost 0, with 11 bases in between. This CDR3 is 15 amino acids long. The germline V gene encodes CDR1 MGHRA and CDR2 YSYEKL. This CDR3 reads CASSQTTGASYEQYF. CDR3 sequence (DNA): TGCGCCAGCAGCCAAACGACAGGAGCCTCCTACGAGCAGTACTTC.

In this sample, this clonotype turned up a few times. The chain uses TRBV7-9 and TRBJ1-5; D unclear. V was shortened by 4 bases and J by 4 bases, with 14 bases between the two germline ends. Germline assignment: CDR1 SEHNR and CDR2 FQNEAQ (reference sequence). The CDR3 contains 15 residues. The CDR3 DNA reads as TGTGCCAGCAGCTCCGACGGAGATCGGAATCAGCCCCAGCATTTT. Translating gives CASSSDGDRNQPQHF.

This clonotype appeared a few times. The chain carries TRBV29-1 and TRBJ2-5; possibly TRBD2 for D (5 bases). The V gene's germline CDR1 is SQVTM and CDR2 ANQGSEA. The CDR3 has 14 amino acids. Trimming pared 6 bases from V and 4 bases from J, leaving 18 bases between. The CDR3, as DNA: TGCAGCGTGTCGGGATCGAGTGTGGGAGAGACCCAGTACTTC. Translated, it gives CSVSGSSVGETQYF.

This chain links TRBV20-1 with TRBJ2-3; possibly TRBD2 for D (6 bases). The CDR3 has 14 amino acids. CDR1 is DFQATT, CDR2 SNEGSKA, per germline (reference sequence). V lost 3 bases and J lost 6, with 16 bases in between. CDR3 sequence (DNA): TGCAGTGCTAGGGCGGGACTTCAGTGGGATACGCAGTATTTT. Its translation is CSARAGLQWDTQYF.

CDR3 coding DNA: TGTGCCAGCCCGCTAGATCGGGTAGAGACCCAGTACTTC. As protein: CASPLDRVETQYF. The chain recombines TRBV2 with TRBJ2-7; D remains ambiguous. Matching the DNA end better, TRBJ2-5 makes the J call doubtful. Germline loops: CDR1 SNHLY, CDR2 FYNNEI. This CDR3 has 13 residues.

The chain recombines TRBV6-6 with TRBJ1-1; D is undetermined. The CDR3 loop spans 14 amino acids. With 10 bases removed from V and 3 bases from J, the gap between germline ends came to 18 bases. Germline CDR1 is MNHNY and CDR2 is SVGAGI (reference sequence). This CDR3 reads CATQERLWDTEAFF. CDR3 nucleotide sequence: TGTGCCACCCAGGAGAGACTATGGGACACTGAAGCTTTCTTT.

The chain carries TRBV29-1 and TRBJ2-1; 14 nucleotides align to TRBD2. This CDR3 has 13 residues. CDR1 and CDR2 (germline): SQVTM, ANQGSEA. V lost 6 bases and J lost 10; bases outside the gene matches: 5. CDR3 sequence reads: CSVAGLAGVEQFF. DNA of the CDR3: TGCAGCGTGGCGGGACTAGCGGGAGTCGAGCAGTTCTTC.

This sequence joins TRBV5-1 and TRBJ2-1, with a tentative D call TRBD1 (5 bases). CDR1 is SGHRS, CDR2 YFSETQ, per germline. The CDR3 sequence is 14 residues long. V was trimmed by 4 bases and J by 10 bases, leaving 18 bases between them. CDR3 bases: TGCGCCAGCAGCGTTACTCCAGGGTACGAAGAGCAGTTCTTC. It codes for CASSVTPGYEEQFF.

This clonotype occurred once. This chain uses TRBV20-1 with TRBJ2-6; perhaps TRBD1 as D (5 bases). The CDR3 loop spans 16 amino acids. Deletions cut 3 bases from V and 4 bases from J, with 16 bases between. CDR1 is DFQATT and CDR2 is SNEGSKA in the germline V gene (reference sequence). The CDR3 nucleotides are TGCAGTGCTAGGGACCCTAGGGGCCCCGGGGCCAACGTCCTGACTTTC. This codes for CSARDPRGPGANVLTF.

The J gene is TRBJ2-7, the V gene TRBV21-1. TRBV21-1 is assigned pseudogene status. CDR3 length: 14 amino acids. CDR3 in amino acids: CASSNQQRTYEQYF. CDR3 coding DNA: TGTGCCAGCAGCAATCAACAGAGGACCTACGAGCAGTACTTC.

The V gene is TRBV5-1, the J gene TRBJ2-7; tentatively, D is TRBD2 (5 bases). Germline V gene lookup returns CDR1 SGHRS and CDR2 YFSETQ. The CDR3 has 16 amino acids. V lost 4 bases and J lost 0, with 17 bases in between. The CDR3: CASSPLGSIYSYEQYF. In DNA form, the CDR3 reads TGCGCCAGCAGCCCACTAGGAAGTATATACTCCTACGAGCAGTACTTC.

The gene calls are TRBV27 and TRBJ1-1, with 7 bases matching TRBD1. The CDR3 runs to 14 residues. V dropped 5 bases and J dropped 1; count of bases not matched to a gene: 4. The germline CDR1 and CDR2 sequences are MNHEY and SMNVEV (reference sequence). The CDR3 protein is CASSLWDRNTEAFF. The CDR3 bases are TGTGCCAGCAGTCTGTGGGACAGGAACACTGAAGCTTTCTTT.

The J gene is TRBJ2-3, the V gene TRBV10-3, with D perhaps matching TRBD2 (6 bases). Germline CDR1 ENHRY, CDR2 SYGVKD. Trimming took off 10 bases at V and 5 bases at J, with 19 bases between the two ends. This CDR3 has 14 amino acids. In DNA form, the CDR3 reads TGTGCCAGCGGCGGGGAAGTGGGAGGAGATACGCAGTATTTT. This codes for CASGGEVGGDTQYF.

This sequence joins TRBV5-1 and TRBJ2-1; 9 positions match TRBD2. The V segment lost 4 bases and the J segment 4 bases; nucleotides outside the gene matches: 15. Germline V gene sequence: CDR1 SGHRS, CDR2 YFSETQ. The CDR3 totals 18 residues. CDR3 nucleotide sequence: TGCGCCAGCAGCCTAACAAACTCAGCGGGGGGACCGTACAATGAGCAGTTCTTC. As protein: CASSLTNSAGGPYNEQFF.

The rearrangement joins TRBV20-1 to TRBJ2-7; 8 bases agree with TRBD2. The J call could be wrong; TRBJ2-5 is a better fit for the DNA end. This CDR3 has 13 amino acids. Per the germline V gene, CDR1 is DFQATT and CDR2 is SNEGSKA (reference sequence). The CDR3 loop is CSARQGGGETQYF. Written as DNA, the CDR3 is TGCAGTGCTAGACAAGGCGGGGGGGAGACCCAGTACTTC.